This entry lists 2 T cell receptor beta chains sequenced from one sample in a study of control samples from healthy donors and cancer patients. Assay: immunoSEQ multiplex PCR; the TCRdb copy retains only in-frame clones and omits some. Of roughly 43,000 clones in the sample, roughly 86% are singletons; the top ten hold about 9.4%. Sequencing was carried out using PBMCs. These receptors all come from a woman aged 60 to 75 with lung cancer.

V and J are TRBV2 and TRBJ1-2; a weak D match, TRBD1 (5 bases). V dropped 2 bases and J dropped 3 bases, with 10 bases sitting between them. Per the germline V gene, CDR1 is SNHLY and CDR2 is FYNNEI. This CDR3 region has 14 residues. The CDR3 DNA reads TGTGCCAGCAGTGAACCCCAGGGTTACTATGGCTACACCTTC. Protein sequence: CASSEPQGYYGYTF.

The chain joins TRBV5-6 to TRBJ2-7; TRBD2 matches at 7 bases. This CDR3 has 14 amino acids. CDR1 SGHDT and CDR2 YYEEEE come from the germline V gene. Losses at the gene ends were 7 bases for V and 2 bases for J; bases not matched to a gene: 9. CDR3 region: CASSRDYHTYEQYF. The CDR3, as DNA: TGTGCCAGCTCCCGGGACTACCATACCTACGAGCAGTACTTC.